This T cell receptor (beta chain) is drawn from a study of T cells after yellow fever vaccination. This clonotype was picked up a small number of times. Its antigen is currently unknown. The study, taken as a whole, reports: The study re-detected most primary-vaccination clones after the booster (under 97% CD4, around 89% CD8). The secondary response was weaker, and its peak arrived faster, on day 5 versus 15.

Trimming pared 5 bases from V and 7 bases from J, leaving 15 bases between. Germline loops: CDR1 MNHEY, CDR2 SVGAGI. The length of the CDR3 is 14 residues. One entry per CDR3 protein, called by TCRdb with MiXCR from the 5' RACE reads. The repertoire has about 430,000 distinct CDR3 sequences, under 20% of them found once; the top ten carry roughly a sixth. This chain links TRBV6-5 with TRBJ2-1; D may match TRBD1 or TRBD2 (6 bases each). The material sequenced was PBMCs, taken before the yellow fever booster vaccination. The sequence was collected from a man aged 18 to 30 who received the YFV17D yellow fever vaccine. CDR3 loop: CASSRGVLRNEQFF. The CDR3 DNA is TGTGCCAGCAGTAGGGGGGTATTGCGTAATGAGCAGTTCTTC.